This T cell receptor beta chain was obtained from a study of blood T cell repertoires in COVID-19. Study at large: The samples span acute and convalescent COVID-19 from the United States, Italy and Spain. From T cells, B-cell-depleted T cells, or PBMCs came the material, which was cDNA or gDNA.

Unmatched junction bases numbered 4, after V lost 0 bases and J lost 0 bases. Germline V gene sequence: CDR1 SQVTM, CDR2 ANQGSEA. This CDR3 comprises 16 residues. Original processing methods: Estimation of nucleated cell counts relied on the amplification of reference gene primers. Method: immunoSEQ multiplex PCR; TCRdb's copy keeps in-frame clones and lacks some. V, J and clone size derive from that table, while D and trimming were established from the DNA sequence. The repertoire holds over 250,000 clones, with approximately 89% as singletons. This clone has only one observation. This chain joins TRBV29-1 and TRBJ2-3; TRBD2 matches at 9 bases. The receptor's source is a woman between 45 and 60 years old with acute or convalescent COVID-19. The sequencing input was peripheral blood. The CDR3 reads CSVEDRTSGSTDTQYF. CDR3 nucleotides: TGCAGCGTTGAAGATCGAACTAGCGGGAGCACAGATACGCAGTATTTT.